This T cell receptor (beta chain) appears in the sequencing data of a study of human thymus T cells. Findings and limits, study-wide: Thymic and blood repertoires seemed to favor certain V and J genes.

Using immunoSEQ multiplex PCR, the repertoire was profiled, and TCRdb retains in-frame clones only, with some absent. The data contain roughly 54,000 clones, about 93% of them singletons. Blood DNA came from all available leukocytes, not a fixed cell number. Details on this clone: Its antigen is as yet unknown.

This clonotype was obtained from a boy in the first two years of life with a congenital heart defect but otherwise immunologically healthy. The sequenced sample consisted of blood.

The CDR3, as DNA: TGTGCCAGCAGTTGGACCTACGAGCAGTACTTC. This translates into CASSWTYEQYF. This chain uses TRBV28 with TRBJ2-7; D is undetermined. The CDR3 extends over 11 amino acids. V lost 4 bases and J 2 bases, leaving 3 bases between the germline ends. Germline-derived CDR1 and CDR2 are MDHEN and SYDVKM. The whole variable domain, filled in from reference TRBV28 and TRBJ2-7, reads DVKVTQSSRYLVKRTGEKVFLECVQDMDHENMFWYRQDPGLGLRLIYFSYDVKMKEKGDIPEGYSVSREKKERFSLILESASTNQTSMYLCASSWTYEQYFGPGTRLTVT.